This T cell receptor (beta chain) originates from a study of cytomegalovirus exposure and HLA in healthy donors. Notes on the study in general: Both high specificity and high sensitivity reportedly marked the classifier's diagnosis of cytomegalovirus status. Subsequent analysis found a tendency for first-cohort TCR clusters to co-occur within the 90 to 150 validation repertoires. In vitro experiments confirmed that three CMV-associated chains were specific for CMV antigens.

The germline CDR1 and CDR2 sequences are SGHRS and YFSETQ. The ends were cut back, 0 bases at V and 4 bases at J, with 5 bases in the middle. This CDR3 has 13 amino acids. TCRdb's copy holds only in-frame clones and misses some; the assay was immunoSEQ multiplex PCR. This sample has approximately 100,000 clones; around 89% occur once, and the top ten carry about 2%. A remark on this clone: No antigen is known for it.

The clonotype was recovered from a woman aged 18-29 years in good health and CMV-seropositive. The chain recombines TRBV5-1 with TRBJ1-5; D not certain. Input material: PBMCs. The DNA for the CDR3 is TGCGCCAGCAGCTTGGGGCAGAATCAGCCCCAGCATTTT. Its protein is CASSLGQNQPQHF.